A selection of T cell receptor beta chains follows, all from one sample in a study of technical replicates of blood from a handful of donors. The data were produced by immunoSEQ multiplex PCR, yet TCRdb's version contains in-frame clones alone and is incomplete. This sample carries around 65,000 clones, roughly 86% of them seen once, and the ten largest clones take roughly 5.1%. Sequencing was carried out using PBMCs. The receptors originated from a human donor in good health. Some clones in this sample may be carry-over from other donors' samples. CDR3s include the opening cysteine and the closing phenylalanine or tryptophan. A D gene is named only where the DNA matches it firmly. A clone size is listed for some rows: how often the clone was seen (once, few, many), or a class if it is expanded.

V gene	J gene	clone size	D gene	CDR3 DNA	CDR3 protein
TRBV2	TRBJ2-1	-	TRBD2	TGTGCCAGCAGCCCTAGCGGGGACCGGAATGAGCAGTTCTTC	CASSPSGDRNEQFF
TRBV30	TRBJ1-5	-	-	TGTGCCTGGAGTTTCGACAGCGACAATCAGCCCCAGCATTTT	CAWSFDSDNQPQHF
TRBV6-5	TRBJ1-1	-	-	TGTGCCAGCATGGAGGCACTGAACACTGAAGCTTTCTTT	CASMEALNTEAFF
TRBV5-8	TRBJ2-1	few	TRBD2	TGTGCCAGCAGTCATCTAGCGGGGGGATACAATGAGCAGTTCTTC	CASSHLAGGYNEQFF
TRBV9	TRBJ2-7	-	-	TGTGCCAGCAGCGCCGACAGTAAGGTTAGGGAGCAGTACTTC	CASSADSKVREQYF
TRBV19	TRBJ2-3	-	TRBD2	TGTGCCAGTAGTACCATAGGGCCACTAGCGGGAGGGCCTGAGGTAGATACGCAGTATTTT	CASSTIGPLAGGPEVDTQYF
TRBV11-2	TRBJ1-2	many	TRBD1	TGTGCCAGCAGCTTACGTGGGACAGTCGAGGGCTACACCTTC	CASSLRGTVEGYTF
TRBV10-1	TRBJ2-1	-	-	TGCGCCAGCCAGGGGGCTAGCGGTTACTCAATTCGCACAGCCCGGACCTACAATGAGCAGTTCTTC	CASQGASGYSIRTARTYNEQFF
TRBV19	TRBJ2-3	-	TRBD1	TGTGCCAGCCCAGGGACAGGGAGAGGGGACACAGATACGCAGTATTTT	CASPGTGRGDTDTQYF
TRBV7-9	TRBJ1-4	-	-	TGTGCCAGCAGCCAAAAGACACCGACTAATGAAAAACTGTTTTTT	CASSQKTPTNEKLFF
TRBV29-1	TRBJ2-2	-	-	TGCAGCGTTGAGACTAGGGCAAAAAGGCGCGCCGGGGAGCTGTTTTTT	CSVETRAKRRAGELFF
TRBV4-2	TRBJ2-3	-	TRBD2	TGTGCCAGCAGCCAAGACGCCGGCGGGAGGGCCTTAGATACGCAGTATTTT	CASSQDAGGRALDTQYF
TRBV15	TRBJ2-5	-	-	TGTGCCACCAGCAGGCCCCGGGCGGGATTCCAAGAGACCCAGTACTTC	CATSRPRAGFQETQYF
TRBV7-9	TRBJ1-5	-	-	TGTGCCAGCAGCCCCAGTGCCGGGACCCAGCATTTT	CASSPSAGTQHF
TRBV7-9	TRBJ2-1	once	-	TGTGCCAGCAGCTTAGCGTTACAGGGCTACAATGAGCAGTTCTTC	CASSLALQGYNEQFF
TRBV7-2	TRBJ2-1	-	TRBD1	TGTGCCAGCAGCCCTGGACAGGGGAATGAGCAGTTCTTC	CASSPGQGNEQFF
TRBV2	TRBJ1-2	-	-	TGTGCCAGCAGTGAAGCGCCGGGGGGCAAGGGGTATGGCTACACCTTC	CASSEAPGGKGYGYTF
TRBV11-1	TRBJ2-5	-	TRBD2	TGTGCCAGCAACTCTCACCGCTATAGCGGGAGGACAGAGACCCAGTACTTC	CASNSHRYSGRTETQYF
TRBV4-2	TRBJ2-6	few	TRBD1	TGTGCCAGCAGCCAAGCGGGACAGGGGCTCTCTGGGGCCAACGTCCTGACTTTC	CASSQAGQGLSGANVLTF
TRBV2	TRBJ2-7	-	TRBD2	TGTGCCAGCAGTGAGGGTAGCGGGCTGACCTACGAGCAGTACTTC	CASSEGSGLTYEQYF
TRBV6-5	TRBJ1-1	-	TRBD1	TGTGCCAGCAGTCTTAACCGGGACAGGAACACTGAAGCTTTCTTT	CASSLNRDRNTEAFF
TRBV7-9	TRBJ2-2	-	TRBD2	TGTGCCAGCAGCATCCGGACTAGCGGGTCGAACACCGGGGAGCTGTTTTTT	CASSIRTSGSNTGELFF
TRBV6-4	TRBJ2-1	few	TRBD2	TGTGCCAGCAGTGACTCTAGCGGGGGGGCCAATGAGCAGTTCTTC	CASSDSSGGANEQFF
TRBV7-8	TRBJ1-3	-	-	TGTGCCAGCAGCCCCCTCCGGGGGGCAATGAGAAACACCATATATTTT	CASSPLRGAMRNTIYF
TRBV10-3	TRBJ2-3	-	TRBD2	TGTGCCATCAGTGGGGCTAGCGGGGGGAGTGATACGCAGTATTTT	CAISGASGGSDTQYF
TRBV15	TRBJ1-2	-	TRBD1	TGTGCCACCGATGCAACAGGGGTCTTC	CATDATGVF
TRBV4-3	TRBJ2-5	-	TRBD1	TGCGCCAGCAGCCTTCGTCTACGACAGGGTATGCAAGGTACGGGTGAAGAGACCCAGTACTTC	CASSLRLRQGMQGTGEETQYF
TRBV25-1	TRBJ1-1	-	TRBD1	TGTGCCAGCAGTGAATTAGACAGGGGGACTGAAGCTTTCTTT	CASSELDRGTEAFF
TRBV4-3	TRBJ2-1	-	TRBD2	TGCGCCAGCAGCCAAGTTGGGGGGGGCTCCTACAATGAGCAGTTCTTC	CASSQVGGGSYNEQFF
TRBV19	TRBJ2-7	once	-	TGTGCCAGTAGTCCTTGGACTCCCCTTGGTGAGCAGTACTTC	CASSPWTPLGEQYF
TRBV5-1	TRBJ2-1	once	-	TGCGCCAGCAGTCCCGGGACACCTTACAATGAGCAGTTCTTC	CASSPGTPYNEQFF
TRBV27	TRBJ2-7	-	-	TGTGCCAGCAGTGTCGAACAGGGTTCCTACGAGCAGTACTTC	CASSVEQGSYEQYF
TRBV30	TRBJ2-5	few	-	TGTGCCTGGAGTCCAGCTAGCCAAGAGACCCAGTACTTC	CAWSPASQETQYF
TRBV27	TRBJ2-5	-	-	TGTGCCAGCAGCTTAACGGGGATGCAAGAGACCCAGTACTTC	CASSLTGMQETQYF
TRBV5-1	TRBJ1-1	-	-	TGCGCCAGCAGCAAAAATGGACAGAGGAACACTGAAGCTTTCTTT	CASSKNGQRNTEAFF
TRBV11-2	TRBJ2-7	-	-	TGTGCCAGCAGCTACGGGACAAAGTACGAGCAGTACTTC	CASSYGTKYEQYF
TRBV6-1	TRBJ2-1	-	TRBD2	TGTGCCAGCCTCTCCTCCCAGCGGGGGAACAATGAGCAGTTCTTC	CASLSSQRGNNEQFF
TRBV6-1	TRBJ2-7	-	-	TGTGCCAGCAGTGAAGCCCGAACCTCGAGCCGGAGGGGAAGCCTCTACGAGCAGTACTTC	CASSEARTSSRRGSLYEQYF
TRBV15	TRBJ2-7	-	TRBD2	TGTGCCACCAGCAGAGGAGGGACTACCTACGAGCAGTACTTC	CATSRGGTTYEQYF
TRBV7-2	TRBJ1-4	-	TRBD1	TGTGCCAGCGCAAGGCCAGGGGGTGAAAAACTGTTTTTT	CASARPGGEKLFF
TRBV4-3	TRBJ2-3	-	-	TGCGCCAGCAGCCAAGCATGGCGGGATCCGCAAGATACGCAGTATTTT	CASSQAWRDPQDTQYF
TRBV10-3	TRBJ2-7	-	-	TGTGCCATCAGACAAGCGGAAGCTTACGAGCAGTACTTC	CAIRQAEAYEQYF
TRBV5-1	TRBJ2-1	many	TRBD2	TGCGCCAGCAGCGGTAGCGGGGGTTACAATGAGCAGTTCTTC	CASSGSGGYNEQFF
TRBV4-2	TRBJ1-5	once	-	TGTGCCAGCAGCCACAGGGAAAGCAATCAGCCCCAGCATTTT	CASSHRESNQPQHF
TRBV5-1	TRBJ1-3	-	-	TGCGCCAGCAGCTTAGGGGGAGGAAACACCATATATTTT	CASSLGGGNTIYF
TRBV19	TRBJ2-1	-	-	TGTGCCAGTAGTATAAATGCGAACAATGAGCAGTTCTTC	CASSINANNEQFF
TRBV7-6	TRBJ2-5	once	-	TGTGCCAGCAGCTTAGCGTTCTCGGGGATAGAGACCCAGTACTTC	CASSLAFSGIETQYF
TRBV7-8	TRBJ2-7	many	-	TGTGCCAGCAGTCACTCCTCAGGGGACCTTTACGAGCAGTACTTC	CASSHSSGDLYEQYF
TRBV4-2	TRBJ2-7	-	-	TGTGCCAGCAGCCAAGACCGGGGACTCCTTGGGGGGTACGAGCAGTACTTC	CASSQDRGLLGGYEQYF
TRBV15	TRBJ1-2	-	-	TGTGCCACCAGCTTACACCAATGGGGCAGGGATGTTTATGGCTACACCTTC	CATSLHQWGRDVYGYTF
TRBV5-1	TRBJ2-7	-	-	TGCGCCAGCAGCTTGGCCCTAAACTACGAGCAGTACTTC	CASSLALNYEQYF
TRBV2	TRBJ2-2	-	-	TGTGCCAGCAGTGGAAGGGGTCGGAACACCGGGGAGCTGTTTTTT	CASSGRGRNTGELFF
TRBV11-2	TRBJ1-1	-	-	TGTGCCAGCAGCTTATTAAAGAACACTGAAGCTTTCTTT	CASSLLKNTEAFF
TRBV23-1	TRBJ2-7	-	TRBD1	TGCGCCAGCAGTCACAGGGGACAGGGAATCTACGAGCAGTACTTC	CASSHRGQGIYEQYF
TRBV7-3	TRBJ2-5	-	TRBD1	TGTGCCAGCAGCCAGGGACAGGGGGCACGGGAGACCCAGTACTTC	CASSQGQGARETQYF